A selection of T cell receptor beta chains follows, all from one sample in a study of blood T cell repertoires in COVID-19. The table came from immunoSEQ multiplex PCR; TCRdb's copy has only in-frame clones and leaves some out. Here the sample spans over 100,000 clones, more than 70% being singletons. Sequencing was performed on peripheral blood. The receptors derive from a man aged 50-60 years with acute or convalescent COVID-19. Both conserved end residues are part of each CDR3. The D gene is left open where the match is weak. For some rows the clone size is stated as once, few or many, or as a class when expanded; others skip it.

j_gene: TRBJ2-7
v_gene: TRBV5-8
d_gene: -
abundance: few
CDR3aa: CASSRQLYEQYF
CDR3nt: TGTGCCAGCAGTCGACAGCTCTACGAGCAGTACTTC

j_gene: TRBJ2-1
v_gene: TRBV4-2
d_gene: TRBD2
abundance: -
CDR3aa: CASSQSLAGGSSYNEQFF
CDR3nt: TGTGCCAGCAGCCAAAGCCTAGCGGGAGGTTCCTCCTACAATGAGCAGTTCTTC

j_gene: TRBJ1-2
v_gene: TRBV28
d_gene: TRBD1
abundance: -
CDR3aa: CASRRDRDWMGYTF
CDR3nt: TGTGCCAGCAGACGCGACAGGGACTGGATGGGCTACACCTTC

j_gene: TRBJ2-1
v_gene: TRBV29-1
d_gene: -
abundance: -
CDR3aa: CSGGQSDEYNNEQFF
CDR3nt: TGCAGCGGTGGACAGTCCGACGAATACAACAATGAGCAGTTCTTC

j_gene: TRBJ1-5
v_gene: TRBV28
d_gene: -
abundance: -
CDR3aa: CASSPGGIDQPQHF
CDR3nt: TGTGCCAGCAGCCCCGGGGGGATTGATCAGCCCCAGCATTTT

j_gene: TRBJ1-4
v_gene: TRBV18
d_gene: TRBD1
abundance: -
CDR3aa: CASSFEGAGEKLFF
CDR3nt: TGTGCCAGCTCATTTGAGGGGGCCGGCGAAAAACTGTTTTTT

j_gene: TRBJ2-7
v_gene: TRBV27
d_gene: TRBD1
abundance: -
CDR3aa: CASRRGQSYEQYF
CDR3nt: TGTGCCAGCCGCAGGGGGCAATCCTACGAGCAGTACTTC

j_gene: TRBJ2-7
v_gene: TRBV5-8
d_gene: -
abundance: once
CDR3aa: CASSPPPDRPRYYEQYF
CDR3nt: TGTGCCAGCAGCCCACCTCCGGACAGACCGAGGTACTACGAGCAGTACTTC

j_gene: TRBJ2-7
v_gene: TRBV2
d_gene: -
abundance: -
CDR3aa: CASSDQGWGYEQYF
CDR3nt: TGTGCCAGCAGTGACCAGGGGTGGGGCTACGAGCAGTACTTC

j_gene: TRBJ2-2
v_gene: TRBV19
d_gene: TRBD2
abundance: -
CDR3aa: CASTPGASGRTGELFF
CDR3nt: TGTGCCAGTACCCCCGGGGCTAGCGGGCGGACCGGGGAGCTGTTTTTT

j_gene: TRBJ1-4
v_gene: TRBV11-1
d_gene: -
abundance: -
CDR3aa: CASSIDQGRGKLFF
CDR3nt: TGTGCCAGCAGCATCGACCAGGGCAGGGGAAAACTGTTTTTT

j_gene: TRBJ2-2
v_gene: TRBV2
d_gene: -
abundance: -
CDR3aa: CASSRQGDGELFF
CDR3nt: TGTGCCAGCAGTCGCCAGGGCGACGGGGAGCTGTTTTTT

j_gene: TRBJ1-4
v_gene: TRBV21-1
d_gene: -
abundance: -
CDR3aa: CASPEGPGLEKLFF
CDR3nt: TGTGCCAGCCCCGAGGGACCGGGACTTGAAAAACTGTTTTTT

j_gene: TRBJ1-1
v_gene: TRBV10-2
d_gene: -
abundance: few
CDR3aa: CASRGQSNTEAFF
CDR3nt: TGCGCCAGCCGCGGACAGTCAAACACTGAAGCTTTCTTT

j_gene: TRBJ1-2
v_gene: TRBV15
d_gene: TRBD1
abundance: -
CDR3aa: CATSRDQGQTYGVGYTF
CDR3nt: TGTGCCACCAGCAGAGATCAGGGACAGACCTATGGAGTCGGGTACACCTTC

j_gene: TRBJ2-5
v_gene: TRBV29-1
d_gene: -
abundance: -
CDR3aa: CSVAQNQETQYF
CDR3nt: TGCAGCGTTGCACAGAACCAAGAGACCCAGTACTTC

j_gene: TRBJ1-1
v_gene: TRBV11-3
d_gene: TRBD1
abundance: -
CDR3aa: CASSPGTGSSTEAFF
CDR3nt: TGTGCCAGCAGCCCCGGGACAGGGTCCAGCACTGAAGCTTTCTTT

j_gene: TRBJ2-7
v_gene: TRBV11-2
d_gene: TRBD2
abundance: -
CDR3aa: CASSLGERDPYEQYF
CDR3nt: TGTGCCAGCAGCTTAGGAGAGCGGGACCCTTACGAGCAGTACTTC

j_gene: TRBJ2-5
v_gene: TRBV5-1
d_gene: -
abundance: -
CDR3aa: CASSVTSRETQYF
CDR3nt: TGCGCCAGCAGCGTGACTAGTAGAGAGACCCAGTACTTC

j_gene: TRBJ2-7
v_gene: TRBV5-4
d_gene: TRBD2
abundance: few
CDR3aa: CASSLGSGTYEQYF
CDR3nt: TGTGCCAGCAGCTTGGGGAGCGGGACCTACGAGCAGTACTTC

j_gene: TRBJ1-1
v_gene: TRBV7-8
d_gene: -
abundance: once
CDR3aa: CASSPPRPEAFF
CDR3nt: TGTGCCAGCAGCCCCCCGCGCCCTGAAGCTTTCTTT

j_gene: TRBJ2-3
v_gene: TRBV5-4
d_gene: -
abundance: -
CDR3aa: CASSLAGRGTDTQYF
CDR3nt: TGTGCCAGCAGCTTGGCCGGCAGGGGCACAGATACGCAGTATTTT

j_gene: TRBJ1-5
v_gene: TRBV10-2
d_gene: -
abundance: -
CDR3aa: CASGGLNQPQHF
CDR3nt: TGCGCCAGCGGGGGGTTAAATCAGCCCCAGCATTTT

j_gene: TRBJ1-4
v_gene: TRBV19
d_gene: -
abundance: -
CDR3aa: CASSIGTAYEKLFF
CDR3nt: TGTGCCAGTAGTATTGGGACTGCCTATGAAAAACTGTTTTTT

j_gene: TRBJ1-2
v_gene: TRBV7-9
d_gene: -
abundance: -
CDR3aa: CASTREYGYTF
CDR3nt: TGTGCCAGCACCCGGGAGTATGGCTACACCTTC

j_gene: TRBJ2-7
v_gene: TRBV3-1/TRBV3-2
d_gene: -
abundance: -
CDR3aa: CASSQRDMQYF
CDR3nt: TGTGCCAGCAGCCAGAGGGACATGCAGTACTTC

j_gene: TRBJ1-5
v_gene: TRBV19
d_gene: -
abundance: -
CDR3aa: CASMGRGQSNQPQHF
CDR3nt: TGTGCCAGTATGGGGCGGGGGCAGAGCAATCAGCCCCAGCATTTT

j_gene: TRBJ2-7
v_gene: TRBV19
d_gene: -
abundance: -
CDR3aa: CASSVGLARDEQYF
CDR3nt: TGTGCCAGTTCAGTGGGACTGGCCCGTGACGAGCAGTACTTC

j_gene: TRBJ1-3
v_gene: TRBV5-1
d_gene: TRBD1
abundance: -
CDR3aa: CASSDGQASGNTIYF
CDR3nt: TGCGCCAGCAGCGACGGACAGGCGTCTGGAAACACCATATATTTT

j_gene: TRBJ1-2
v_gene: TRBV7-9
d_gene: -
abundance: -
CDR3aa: CASSLYLAGDGYTF
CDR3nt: TGTGCCAGCAGCTTATATTTAGCGGGTGATGGCTACACCTTC

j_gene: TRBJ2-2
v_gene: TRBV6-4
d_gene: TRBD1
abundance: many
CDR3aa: CASSGTGDTGELFF
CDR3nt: TGTGCCAGCAGTGGGACAGGGGACACCGGGGAGCTGTTTTTT

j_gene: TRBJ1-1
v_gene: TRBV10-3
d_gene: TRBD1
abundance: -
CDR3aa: CAIRKGQGFTEAFF
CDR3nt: TGTGCCATCAGGAAGGGACAGGGTTTCACTGAAGCTTTCTTT

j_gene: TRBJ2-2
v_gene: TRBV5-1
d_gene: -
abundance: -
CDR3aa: CASSRSPGASNTGELFF
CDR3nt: TGCGCCAGCAGCCGTTCCCCAGGGGCCTCAAACACCGGGGAGCTGTTTTTT

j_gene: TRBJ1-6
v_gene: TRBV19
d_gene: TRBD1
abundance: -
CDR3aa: CASSGQGAAPLHF
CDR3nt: TGTGCCAGTAGTGGACAGGGGGCGGCACCCCTCCACTTT

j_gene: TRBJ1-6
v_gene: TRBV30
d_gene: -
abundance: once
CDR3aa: CAWRELAGLAPLHF
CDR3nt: TGTGCCTGGAGAGAGTTGGCAGGGTTGGCACCCCTCCACTTT

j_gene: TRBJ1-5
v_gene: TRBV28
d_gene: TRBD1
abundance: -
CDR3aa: CASKRDRGGQPQHF
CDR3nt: TGTGCCAGCAAGCGGGACAGGGGCGGTCAGCCCCAGCATTTT

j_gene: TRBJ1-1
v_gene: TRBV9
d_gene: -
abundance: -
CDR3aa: CASRPQQDYTEAFF
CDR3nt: TGTGCCAGCAGACCTCAACAAGATTACACTGAAGCTTTCTTT

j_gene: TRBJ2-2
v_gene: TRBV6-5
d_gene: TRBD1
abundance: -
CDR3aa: CASSYQGQGLAGELFF
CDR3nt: TGTGCCAGCAGTTACCAGGGACAGGGTCTAGCCGGGGAGCTGTTTTTT

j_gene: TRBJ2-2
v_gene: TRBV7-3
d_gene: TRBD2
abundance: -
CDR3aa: CASSLTASGGLNTGELFF
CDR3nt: TGTGCCAGCAGCTTAACCGCTAGCGGGGGGCTTAACACCGGGGAGCTGTTTTTT

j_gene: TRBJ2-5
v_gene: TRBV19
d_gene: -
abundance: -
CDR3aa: CASSLTGGIWETQYF
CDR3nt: TGTGCCAGTAGTCTCACGGGGGGCATCTGGGAGACCCAGTACTTC

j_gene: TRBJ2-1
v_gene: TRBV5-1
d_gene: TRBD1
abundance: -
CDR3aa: CASSGQGFEQFF
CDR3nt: TGCGCCAGCAGCGGACAGGGATTTGAGCAGTTCTTC